This TCR beta chain was captured in a study of shared clonotypes between healthy human individuals. Study-level points and caveats: Sequencing depth was a factor that was expected to affect clonotype sharing among donors.

The CDR3 spans 13 residues. The germline CDR1 and CDR2 sequences are MNHNS and SASEGT. With 6 bases clipped from V and 4 bases from J, the junction kept 5 bases outside the gene matches. Produced via immunoSEQ multiplex PCR; TCRdb's table is partial and in-frame only. The sample carries some 530,000 clones, 65% to 85% recorded once. This clone was counted many times. Its antigen remains unknown. This sequence originates from a woman in her thirties or forties in good health. Some clones in this sample may be carry-over from other donors' samples. The V call is TRBV6-1, the J call TRBJ2-7; 8 bases fit TRBD1. The sequenced sample consisted of PBMCs. The CDR3 DNA follows: TGTGCCAGCAGCAAGACAGGGGAGTACGAGCAGTACTTC. Protein sequence: CASSKTGEYEQYF.